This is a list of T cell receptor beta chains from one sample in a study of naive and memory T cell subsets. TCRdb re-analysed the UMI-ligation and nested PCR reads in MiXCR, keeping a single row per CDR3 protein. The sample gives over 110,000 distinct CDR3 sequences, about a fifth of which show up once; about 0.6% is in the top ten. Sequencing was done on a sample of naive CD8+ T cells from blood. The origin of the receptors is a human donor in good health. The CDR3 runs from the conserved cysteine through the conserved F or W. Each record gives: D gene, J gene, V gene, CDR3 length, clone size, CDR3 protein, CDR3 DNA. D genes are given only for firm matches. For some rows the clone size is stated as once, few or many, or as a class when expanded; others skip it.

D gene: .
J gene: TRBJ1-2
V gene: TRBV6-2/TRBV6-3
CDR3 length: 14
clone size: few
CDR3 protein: CASSYGPALYGYTF
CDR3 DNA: TGTGCCAGCAGTTACGGGCCAGCCCTTTATGGCTACACCTTC

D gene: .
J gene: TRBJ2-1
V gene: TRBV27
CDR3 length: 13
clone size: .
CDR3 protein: CASTGGAFNEQFF
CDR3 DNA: TGTGCCAGCACTGGGGGGGCCTTTAATGAGCAGTTCTTC

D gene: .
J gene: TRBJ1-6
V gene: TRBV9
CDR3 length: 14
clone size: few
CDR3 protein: CASSVADSNSPLHF
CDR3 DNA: TGTGCCAGCAGCGTAGCTGACAGCAATTCACCCCTCCACTTT

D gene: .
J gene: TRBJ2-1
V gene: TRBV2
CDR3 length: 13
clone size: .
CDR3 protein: CASSEWAGREQFF
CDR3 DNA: TGTGCCAGCAGTGAGTGGGCGGGACGTGAGCAGTTCTTC

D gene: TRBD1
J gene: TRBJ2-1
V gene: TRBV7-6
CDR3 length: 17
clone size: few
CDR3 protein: CASSFDRDSITYNEQFF
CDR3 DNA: TGTGCCAGCAGCTTCGACCGGGACAGCATCACCTACAATGAGCAGTTCTTC

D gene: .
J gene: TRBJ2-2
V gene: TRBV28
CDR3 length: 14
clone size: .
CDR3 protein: CASSLSLPTGELFF
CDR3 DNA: TGTGCCAGCAGTTTAAGCCTTCCGACCGGGGAGCTGTTTTTT

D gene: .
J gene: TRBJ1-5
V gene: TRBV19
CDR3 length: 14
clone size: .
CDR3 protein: CASSIVAGSQPQHF
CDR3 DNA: TGTGCCAGTAGTATAGTGGCAGGGTCGCAGCCCCAGCATTTT

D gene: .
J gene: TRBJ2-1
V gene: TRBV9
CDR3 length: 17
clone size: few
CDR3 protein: CASSVGTDSLWGLEQFF
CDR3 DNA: TGTGCCAGCAGCGTAGGAACCGACTCGCTTTGGGGACTTGAGCAGTTCTTC

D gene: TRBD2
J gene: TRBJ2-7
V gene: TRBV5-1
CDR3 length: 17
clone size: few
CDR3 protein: CASSLSLAGGPAYEQYF
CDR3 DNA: TGCGCCAGCAGCTTGTCACTAGCGGGAGGGCCTGCCTACGAGCAGTACTTC

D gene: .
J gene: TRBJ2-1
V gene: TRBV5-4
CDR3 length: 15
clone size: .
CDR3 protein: CASSLSGSGYNEQFF
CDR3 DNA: TGTGCCAGCAGCTTGAGTGGGAGCGGTTATAATGAGCAGTTCTTC

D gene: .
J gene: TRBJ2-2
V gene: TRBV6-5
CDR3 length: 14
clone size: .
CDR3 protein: CASSYGQDTGELFF
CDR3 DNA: TGTGCCAGCAGTTATGGTCAGGACACCGGGGAGCTGTTTTTT

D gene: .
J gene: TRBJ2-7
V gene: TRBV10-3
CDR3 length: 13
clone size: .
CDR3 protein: CAIRPTETYEQYF
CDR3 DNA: TGTGCCATCAGGCCGACGGAGACCTACGAGCAGTACTTC

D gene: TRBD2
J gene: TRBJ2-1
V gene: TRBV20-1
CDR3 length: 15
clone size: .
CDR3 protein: CSARPPAGEHNEQFF
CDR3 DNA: TGCAGTGCCCGACCGCCAGCGGGAGAGCACAATGAGCAGTTCTTC

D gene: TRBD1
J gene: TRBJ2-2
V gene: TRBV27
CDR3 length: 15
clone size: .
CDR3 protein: CASSVNRGYTGELFF
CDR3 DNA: TGTGCCAGCAGTGTTAACAGGGGCTACACCGGGGAGCTGTTTTTT

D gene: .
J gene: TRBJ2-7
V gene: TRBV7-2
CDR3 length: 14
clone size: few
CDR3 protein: CASSWGRQTYEQYF
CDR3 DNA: TGTGCCAGCAGCTGGGGCCGACAGACCTACGAGCAGTACTTC

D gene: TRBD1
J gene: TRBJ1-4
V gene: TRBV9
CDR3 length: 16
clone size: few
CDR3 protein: CASSGRSQGANEKLFF
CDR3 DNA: TGTGCCAGCAGCGGTAGGTCACAGGGGGCTAATGAAAAACTGTTTTTT

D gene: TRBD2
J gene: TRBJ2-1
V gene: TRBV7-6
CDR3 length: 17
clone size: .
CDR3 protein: CASSPGLAGGPYNEQFF
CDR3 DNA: TGTGCCAGCAGCCCCGGACTAGCGGGGGGCCCCTACAATGAGCAGTTCTTC